The 31 T cell receptor beta chains below were found in one sample sequenced in a study of CD8+ T cells in alopecia areata. In each case, RNA was isolated and then reverse transcribed into cDNA as the sequencing template. Profiled with immunoSEQ multiplex PCR; TCRdb holds only in-frame clones, not every one. The sample yields 110,000 to 150,000 clones, around three fifths seen once. The sample here was CD4+ T cells sorted from blood, taken at week 0. All receptors derive from a human donor with alopecia areata.

This clone was seen more than once but under ten times. The J gene is TRBJ2-2, the V gene TRBV7-2; 7 nucleotides align to TRBD1. J gave up 0 bases and V 2 bases, and 12 bases lay outside the gene matches. Germline CDR1 SGHTA, CDR2 FQGNSA. The CDR3 spans 19 residues. DNA of the CDR3: TGTGCCAGCAGCTTATCCTCCTTCGGTAGGGGGCCGAACACCGGGGAGCTGTTTTTT. Its translation: CASSLSSFGRGPNTGELFF.

The chain has TRBV6-1 and TRBJ1-6; D possibly corresponds to TRBD1 (6 bases). V lost 2 bases and J 3 bases, leaving 8 bases between the germline ends. Germline CDR1 and CDR2: MNHNS and SASEGT. The CDR3 covers 15 residues. CDR3 protein: CASSELDSYNSPLHF. In nucleotides, the CDR3 is TGTGCCAGCAGTGAATTGGACAGCTATAATTCACCCCTCCACTTT.

This sequence joins TRBV29-1 and TRBJ2-7; TRBD2 matches at 12 bases. The CDR3 spans 13 residues. Germline values: CDR1 SQVTM, CDR2 ANQGSEA. The junction had 2 bases not matched to a gene; V was cut back by 5 bases and J by 3 bases. The CDR3 nucleotides read TGCAGCGTTCGGACTAGCGGGGACTACGAGCAGTACTTC. It yields the protein CSVRTSGDYEQYF.

The chain employs TRBV7-9 and TRBJ2-7, with D hard to call. Germline values: CDR1 SEHNR, CDR2 FQNEAQ (reference sequence). The CDR3 covers 12 residues. Between the trimmed V and J ends, which lost 4 bases and 6 bases, there was a span of 10 bases. Here the CDR3 reads CASSSVVGEQYF. The DNA of the CDR3 is TGTGCCAGCAGCTCAGTGGTTGGCGAGCAGTACTTC.

This clone turned up a few times. The CDR3: CSVKGGLAAEAFF. CDR3 nucleotides: TGCAGCGTCAAAGGCGGGCTCGCGGCTGAAGCTTTCTTT. The chain joins TRBV29-1 to TRBJ1-1; D ambiguous. Germline V gene data show CDR1 as SQVTM and CDR2 as ANQGSEA. The CDR3 runs to 13 residues. The V end was cut by 6 bases, the J end by 6 bases, with 17 bases between. Supplemented by reference TRBV29-1 and TRBJ1-1, the full variable domain reads SAVISQKPSRDICQRGTSLTIQCQVDSQVTMMFWYRQQPGQSLTLIATANQGSEATYESGFVIDKFPISRPNLTFSTLTVSNMSPEDSSIYLCSVKGGLAAEAFFGQGTRLTVV.

This chain links TRBV19 with TRBJ1-1; no clear D gene. Looked up from germline, CDR1 is LNHDA and CDR2 is SQIVND (reference sequence). The CDR3 sequence is 14 residues long. V was trimmed by 2 bases and J by 1 base, leaving 8 bases between them. CDR3 nucleotide sequence: TGTGCCAGTAGTATAAGGCCAGGGAACACTGAAGCTTTCTTT. Its translation is CASSIRPGNTEAFF. The whole variable domain, remainder taken from reference TRBV19 and TRBJ1-1, is DGGITQSPKYLFRKEGQNVTLSCEQNLNHDAMYWYRQDPGQGLRLIYYSQIVNDFQKGDIAEGYSVSREKKESFPLTVTSAQKNPTAFYLCASSIRPGNTEAFFGQGTRLTVV.

The sample holds a few counts of this clone. This chain links TRBV29-1 with TRBJ1-5; 9 nucleotides align to TRBD1. CDR1 is SQVTM and CDR2 is ANQGSEA in the germline V gene. The CDR3 has 15 residues. Trimming removed 7 bases from V and 0 bases from J; junction bases left unmatched: 7. CDR3 amino acids: CSAVTGGDSNQPQHF. CDR3 coding DNA: TGCAGCGCTGTGACAGGGGGAGATAGCAATCAGCCCCAGCATTTT.

This rearrangement joins TRBV6-5 to TRBJ1-2; 8 bases fit TRBD1. J was trimmed by 5 bases and V by 5 bases; bases with no gene match: 10. CDR1 and CDR2 (germline): MNHEY, SVGAGI. CDR3 size: 15 residues. The CDR3 region has the DNA TGTGCCAGCAGTAAACCTGGGACAGGTCATTATGGCTACACCTTC. Translation: CASSKPGTGHYGYTF.

This clone was counted a few times. The rearrangement uses TRBV9 and TRBJ1-3; D ambiguous. Germline V lookup: CDR1 SGDLS, CDR2 YYNGEE. The germline V and J ends were trimmed by 1 base and 1 base, with 9 bases remaining between them. CDR3 length equals 15 residues. DNA for the CDR3: TGTGCCAGCAGCGTACGTGGTGGGTCTGGAAACACCATATATTTT. As protein: CASSVRGGSGNTIYF.

The rearrangement uses TRBV29-1 and TRBJ1-2, with 10 bases that match TRBD1. Germline CDR1 SQVTM, CDR2 ANQGSEA. This CDR3 comprises 16 residues. V lost 4 bases to trimming and J lost 8 bases; unmatched junction nucleotides: 16. The CDR3 is CSVGGQGSTWDRGYTF. CDR3 DNA sequence: TGCAGCGTTGGGGGACAGGGGTCGACTTGGGACCGGGGCTACACCTTC.

The V gene is TRBV19, the J gene TRBJ1-1, with 10 bases aligning to TRBD1. The V gene's germline CDR1 is LNHDA and CDR2 SQIVND (reference sequence). V dropped 4 bases and J dropped 1; count of bases not matched to a gene: 9. This CDR3 has 17 amino acids. In DNA form, the CDR3 reads TGTGCCAGTAGTAGCCCTGGGGACAGGGGACCGAACACTGAAGCTTTCTTT. It specifies CASSSPGDRGPNTEAFF.

The J gene is TRBJ2-6, the V gene TRBV30; no definite D call. V lost 0 bases to trimming and J lost 3 bases, with 6 bases between them. The CDR3 has 14 residues. Germline CDR1 GTSNPN, CDR2 SVGIG (reference sequence). The CDR3 sequence is CAWSVRFGANVLTF. The CDR3 DNA follows: TGTGCCTGGAGTGTTCGTTTTGGGGCCAACGTCCTGACTTTC.

This clone was detected a few times. The chain uses TRBV30 and TRBJ2-3; 11 bases are shared with TRBD2. This CDR3 is built from 16 residues. Germline V CDR1 and CDR2: GTSNPN, SVGIG (reference sequence). J gave up 4 bases and V 2 bases, and 8 bases lay outside the gene matches. CDR3 protein: CAWSRGSGGVSDTQYF. CDR3 DNA: TGTGCCTGGAGTCGGGGTAGCGGGGGGGTATCAGATACGCAGTATTTT.

The chain combines TRBV5-6 with TRBJ2-3; the D is unclear. The CDR3 extends over 12 amino acids. Trimming shortened V by 7 bases and J by 2 bases, and 8 bases separated the two germline ends. The germline V gene encodes CDR1 SGHDT and CDR2 YYEEEE. CDR3 nucleotides: TGTGCCAGCGCGCGGCCCACAGATACGCAGTATTTT. Amino acids: CASARPTDTQYF. The full variable domain, with the rest looked up from reference TRBV5-6 and TRBJ2-3, is DAGVTQSPTHLIKTRGQQVTLRCSPKSGHDTVSWYQQALGQGPQFIFQYYEEEERQRGNFPDRFSGHQFPNYSSELNVNALLLGDSALYLCASARPTDTQYFGPGTRLTVL.

This CDR3 is CAWNTYDIQYF. DNA for the CDR3: TGTGCCTGGAACACTTACGACATTCAGTACTTC. This chain joins TRBV30 and TRBJ2-4; no clear D. The CDR3 spans 11 residues. Germline V gives CDR1 GTSNPN, CDR2 SVGIG (reference sequence). Trimming took 4 bases from V and 8 from J, leaving 9 bases between them.

V is TRBV7-6 and J is TRBJ2-5; 7 nucleotides align to TRBD2. Germline V gene data show CDR1 as SGHVS and CDR2 as FNYEAQ. After removal of 4 bases from V and 4 bases from J, the junction contained 6 bases not matched to a gene. CDR3 size: 14 residues. CDR3: CASSSSGGRETQYF. The CDR3 DNA reads TGTGCCAGCAGCTCCTCGGGGGGTAGAGAGACCCAGTACTTC.

This chain connects TRBV5-4 to TRBJ1-2; TRBD1 matches 7 bases. Looked up from germline, CDR1 is SGHNT and CDR2 is YYREEE (reference sequence). After removal of 1 base from V and 6 bases from J, the junction contained 9 bases not matched to a gene. CDR3 length: 15 amino acids. The CDR3 loop is CASSLSGPQGDGYTF. The CDR3 bases are TGTGCCAGCAGCTTGAGTGGGCCCCAGGGGGATGGCTACACCTTC.

The chain employs TRBV7-8 and TRBJ1-6; D is unclear. From germline, CDR1 is SGHVS and CDR2 FQNEAQ. V lost 3 bases, J lost 10 bases, and 16 bases lay in between. CDR3 size: 15 residues. The CDR3 sequence: CASSLLVVRYSPLHF. The CDR3 coding sequence is TGTGCCAGCAGCTTGTTGGTAGTTCGGTACTCACCCCTCCACTTT.

This clone occurred a few times. The chain joins TRBV5-1 to TRBJ2-1; 11 nucleotides match TRBD2. Looked up from germline, CDR1 is SGHRS and CDR2 is YFSETQ. The CDR3 contains 16 residues. J lost 4 bases, V lost 5 bases, and 8 bases had no gene match. Here the CDR3 reads CASSFEGTSGYNEQFF. The CDR3 region has the DNA TGCGCCAGCAGTTTCGAAGGGACTAGCGGTTACAATGAGCAGTTCTTC.

In the case of this clone: At the DNA level, this CDR3 is encoded by other sequences in the same sample as well. This chain uses TRBV29-1 with TRBJ1-1; 8 bases align to TRBD1. Looked up from germline, CDR1 is SQVTM and CDR2 is ANQGSEA. J gave up 5 bases and V 7 bases, and 6 bases lay outside the gene matches. This CDR3 has 12 amino acids. The CDR3 loop is CSAGQGGTEAFF. The CDR3 coding sequence is TGCAGCGCCGGACAGGGAGGGACTGAAGCTTTCTTT.

On this clone itself: Within the sample, other DNA sequences also encode this same CDR3. This sequence joins TRBV7-2 and TRBJ2-5; 10 bases fit TRBD1. Germline loops: CDR1 SGHTA, CDR2 FQGNSA. V was pared by 1 base and J by 4 bases, with 0 bases of the junction left unmatched. The length of the CDR3 is 14 residues. The CDR3 region has the DNA TGTGCCAGCAGCTTAGGGACAGGGGGAGAGACCCAGTACTTC. Its translation is CASSLGTGGETQYF.

The gene calls are TRBV9 and TRBJ1-3; D ambiguous. There are 15 residues in the CDR3. Germline V gives CDR1 SGDLS, CDR2 YYNGEE. The V gene lost 0 bases and the J gene lost 0 bases, with 7 bases spanning the gap. The CDR3 region is CASSVGHLSGNTIYF. In nucleotides, the CDR3 is TGTGCCAGCAGCGTAGGGCATCTCTCTGGAAACACCATATATTTT.

This sequence joins TRBV7-8 and TRBJ1-1; D is unclear. The V end lost 1 base, the J end lost 1 base, and 4 bases lay between the germline ends. CDR1 and CDR2 from the germline V gene are SGHVS and FQNEAQ. This CDR3 region has 13 residues. The CDR3 here is CASSLVTNTEAFF. The CDR3, as DNA: TGTGCCAGCAGCTTAGTAACGAACACTGAAGCTTTCTTT.

Only one count was recorded for this clone. The genes are TRBV27 and TRBJ1-4; 8 bases map to TRBD1. The trim removed 5 bases at V and 6 bases at J, leaving 11 bases unmatched. Germline V gene sequence: CDR1 MNHEY, CDR2 SMNVEV (reference sequence). This CDR3 contains 16 residues. CDR3 sequence reads: CASSPAPDRVDEKLFF. CDR3 DNA: TGTGCCAGCAGTCCTGCCCCGGACAGGGTCGATGAAAAACTGTTTTTT.

The table lists this clone with a few counts. The V call is TRBV5-1, the J call TRBJ2-5, with D possibly TRBD1 on 5 matching bases. The V and J ends lost 3 bases and 4 bases respectively, with 10 bases between them. CDR1 SGHRS and CDR2 YFSETQ come from the germline V gene. The CDR3 loop spans 13 amino acids. CDR3 loop: CASSYPQGETQYF. Here the CDR3 DNA reads TGCGCCAGCAGCTACCCTCAGGGAGAGACCCAGTACTTC.

The V call is TRBV7-2, the J call TRBJ2-3, with TRBD2 matching over 10 bases. Germline V lookup: CDR1 SGHTA, CDR2 FQGNSA. Trimming took 2 bases from V and 1 from J; bases not matched to a gene: 3. The CDR3 totals 16 residues. The CDR3 loop is CASSLSLAGGTDTQYF. The CDR3 nucleotides are TGTGCCAGCAGCTTAAGTCTAGCGGGGGGCACAGATACGCAGTATTTT.

The J gene is TRBJ2-1, the V gene TRBV6-1; the D is unclear. The CDR3 contains 15 residues. V was trimmed by 6 bases and J by 2 bases, leaving 14 bases between them. Germline CDR1 and CDR2: MNHNS and SASEGT. The CDR3 loop is CASRETSMPYNEQFF. CDR3 DNA sequence: TGTGCCAGCAGGGAAACGTCCATGCCCTACAATGAGCAGTTCTTC.

The rearrangement links TRBV19 to TRBJ1-1; D remains ambiguous. Trimming cost V 7 bases and J 0 bases, with 12 bases left between them. The germline V gene encodes CDR1 LNHDA and CDR2 SQIVND (reference sequence). The CDR3 spans 14 residues. In nucleotides, the CDR3 is TGTGCCAGTACAGGTGTATCGGTGAACACTGAAGCTTTCTTT. It codes for CASTGVSVNTEAFF.

This chain connects TRBV29-1 to TRBJ2-2, with 8 positions matching TRBD2. Trimming removed 3 bases from V and 6 bases from J; junction bases left unmatched: 6. The CDR3 runs to 14 residues. Germline V gene data show CDR1 as SQVTM and CDR2 as ANQGSEA. CDR3 sequence reads: CSVEGGGSSGELFF. The CDR3, as DNA: TGCAGCGTTGAGGGCGGGGGGTCCTCCGGGGAGCTGTTTTTT.

The chain links TRBV29-1 to TRBJ2-3; 11 bases map to TRBD2. Trimming took 7 bases from V and 5 from J; bases not matched to a gene: 11. The CDR3 loop spans 15 amino acids. Germline-derived CDR1 and CDR2 are SQVTM and ANQGSEA. The CDR3 loop reads CSAGLAGLAGDTQYF. Written as DNA, the CDR3 is TGCAGCGCTGGACTAGCGGGCCTAGCTGGAGATACGCAGTATTTT.

In its sample, this clone was seen many times. This rearrangement joins TRBV6-5 to TRBJ2-3; D possibly matches TRBD1 or TRBD2 (5 bases each). The germline gives CDR1 MNHEY, CDR2 SVGAGI. The CDR3 sequence is 14 residues long. The germline V and J ends were trimmed by 7 bases and 3 bases, with 14 bases remaining between them. The CDR3 loop reads CASTPGRSTDTQYF. The CDR3 DNA sequence: TGTGCCAGCACCCCGGGACGGTCTACAGATACGCAGTATTTT.